This T cell receptor beta chain was recorded in a study of blood T cell repertoires in COVID-19 (dated by TCRdb to 2018 to 2020). Background on the whole study: Collaborator samples came from the United States, Italy and Spain and covered acute and convalescent phases of COVID-19. The material from the prospective study consisted of cDNA or gDNA derived from T cells, B-cell-depleted T cells, or PBMCs. The dataset comprised deeply sampled blood TCRbeta repertoires from subjects exposed to, actively infected with, or recovered from COVID-19. The repertoires were released in a freely available public database intended as a resource for research on the immune response to SARS-CoV-2. Samples came from the ongoing ImmuneRACE study (first 160 participants) plus 1,254 subjects from 6 global collaborators. A de-identified subject ID, COVID-19 status, age in years and sex were almost always included in the sample metadata. Where available, HLA class I and class II types were taken from metadata supplied by the sample provider and were not determined by assay-based typing. Results the study describes overall, beyond this receptor: Clinical and demographic metadata were provided uncurated, with the amount varying by source and participant.

Another Seattle source contributed samples from volunteer blood donors who had recovered from COVID-19. Collaborating institutions collected whole blood in K2EDTA tubes following their own protocols. For TCRbeta analysis, collaborators shipped samples as frozen whole blood, isolated PBMCs, or DNA extracted from either of those sample types. Concerning this clone: It lacks a known antigen. No per-base quality is available; no much larger clone lies one base away.

Trimming removed 2 bases from V and 4 bases from J; the gene matches leave 5 bases unexplained. Based on the germline V gene, the CDR1 and CDR2 sequences are MNHEY and SVGEGT. Spanning cysteine to phenylalanine, the CDR3 consists of 16 amino acids. Just the 48-base CDR3 DNA is kept, in frame starting at base 1. TCRbeta CDR3 regions were amplified from genomic DNA using the immunoSEQ Assay, a bias-controlled multiplex PCR. The source study handled its data this way. Nucleated cell counts per sample were estimated from amplification of reference gene primers within the assay. Sequence reads were collapsed and filtered to measure the absolute abundance of every unique TCRbeta CDR3 rearrangement. For each sample, productive Simpson clonality was calculated as the square root of Simpson's diversity index over productive rearrangements. The table was pulled from immuneACCESS by TCRdb, which kept in-frame rearrangements only. Such tables lose some clones; where checked, under half of the loss comes from unresolved V genes, and the rest has no known cause. The V and J calls and the clone size are those of that table, but D and trimming were determined from the DNA. This sample is represented by roughly 130,000 clones; 84% of them were singletons. Of the sample, around an eighth falls within the top ten clones.

This clonotype was obtained from a woman younger than 45 who had recovered from COVID-19. The sequenced material came from peripheral blood. The rearranged segments are TRBV6-2 or TRBV6-3 and TRBJ2-1; TRBD2 agrees with 10 junctional bases. The DNA sequence is given as TGTGCCAGCAGTTACAATCCGGGACTAGCGTACAATGAGCAGTTCTTC. This sequence encodes CASSYNPGLAYNEQFF.